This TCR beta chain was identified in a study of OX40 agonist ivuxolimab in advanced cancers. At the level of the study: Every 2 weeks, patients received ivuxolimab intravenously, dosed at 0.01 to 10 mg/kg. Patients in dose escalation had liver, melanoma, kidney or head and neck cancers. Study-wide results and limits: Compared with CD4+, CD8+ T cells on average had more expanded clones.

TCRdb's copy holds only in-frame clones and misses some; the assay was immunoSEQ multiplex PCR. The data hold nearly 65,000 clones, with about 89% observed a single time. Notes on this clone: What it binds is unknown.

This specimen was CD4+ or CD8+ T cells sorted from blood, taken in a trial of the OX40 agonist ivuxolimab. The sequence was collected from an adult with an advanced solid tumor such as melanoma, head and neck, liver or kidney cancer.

CDR3 protein: CASSLIGSGELFF. CDR3 sequence (DNA): TGTGCCAGCAGCTTAATTGGTTCCGGGGAGCTGTTTTTT. The chain carries TRBV7-3 and TRBJ2-2; D call uncertain. The CDR3 length is 13 residues. V was shortened by 1 base and J by 6 bases, with 6 bases between the two germline ends. Germline V gives CDR1 SGHTA, CDR2 FQGTGA.